What follows are 30 T cell receptor beta chains derived from one specimen sequenced in a study of shared clonotypes between healthy human individuals. CD8 cells classed as naive were CD45RO-negative and positively selected for CCR7, excluding terminally differentiated effector memory CD45RA+ cells. Using immunoSEQ multiplex PCR, the repertoire was profiled, and TCRdb retains in-frame clones only, with some absent. The table shows about 680,000 clones, with under 95% occurring only once. The source material was naive CD8+ T cells sorted from blood. The receptors were gathered from a man younger than 40 in good health.

This clone was seen only once. The chain employs TRBV15 and TRBJ2-2, with TRBD2 matching over 10 bases. Germline V gene data show CDR1 as LNHNV and CDR2 as YYDKDF (reference sequence). The CDR3 has 17 amino acids. With V trimmed by 3 bases and J by 5 bases, 9 bases remained unmatched. The CDR3 bases are TGTGCCACCAGCAGGGCCCTAGCGGGAGAGGGAACCGGGGAGCTGTTTTTT. Its translation: CATSRALAGEGTGELFF.

CDR3 coding DNA: TGTGCCAGCAGCTTACCAGGGGTACTCTACGAGCAGTACTTC. It encodes CASSLPGVLYEQYF. The chain uses TRBV7-2 and TRBJ2-7, with a possible D match to TRBD1 (6 bases). V shed 2 bases and J shed 3 bases, with 11 bases lying between them. The CDR3 extends over 14 amino acids. Germline V lookup: CDR1 SGHTA, CDR2 FQGNSA.

The V call is TRBV18, the J call TRBJ2-7; possibly TRBD1 for D (6 bases). CDR3 length equals 16 residues. V lost 0 bases and J lost 0, with 12 bases in between. Germline-derived CDR1 and CDR2 are KGHSH and LQKENI. The CDR3: CASSPPLRGSSYEQYF. The CDR3 bases are TGTGCCAGCTCACCACCGCTTAGGGGGAGCTCCTACGAGCAGTACTTC.

The rearrangement links TRBV6-4 to TRBJ2-1, with 10 bases fitting TRBD2. This CDR3 contains 21 residues. V was pared by 1 base and J by 5 bases, with 20 bases of the junction left unmatched. Germline V gene lookup returns CDR1 MRHNA and CDR2 SNTAGT. CDR3 in DNA: TGTGCCAGCAGTGACTACGGGACAGCCCGCACGTTAGCGGGAGGCGACAATGAGCAGTTCTTC. Its translation is CASSDYGTARTLAGGDNEQFF.

The DNA for the CDR3 is TGCAGCGGGTATGGCACAGATACGCAGTATTTT. This sequence encodes CSGYGTDTQYF. The gene calls are TRBV20-1 and TRBJ2-3; D not certain. This CDR3 contains 11 residues. Germline V CDR1 and CDR2: DFQATT, SNEGSKA (reference sequence).

This clone was counted once. This sequence joins TRBV6-1 and TRBJ2-3; D tentatively fits TRBD1 or TRBD2 (6 bases each). The CDR3 runs to 14 residues. V was trimmed by 7 bases and J by 1 base, leaving 12 bases between them. Germline loops: CDR1 MNHNS, CDR2 SASEGT. Here the CDR3 reads CASTGGLGTDTQYF. The CDR3, as DNA: TGTGCCAGCACTGGGGGGCTTGGCACAGATACGCAGTATTTT.

The genes are TRBV7-9 and TRBJ2-7; 9 bases fit TRBD1. Germline CDR1 SEHNR, CDR2 FQNEAQ (reference sequence). V gave up 2 bases and J gave up 0 bases; unmatched junction bases: 2. The CDR3 contains 15 residues. The CDR3 loop reads CASSLTGGTSYEQYF. The CDR3 bases are TGTGCCAGCAGCTTAACAGGGGGCACCTCCTACGAGCAGTACTTC.

CDR3 residues: CASTSGQGNEKLFF. CDR3 bases: TGTGCCAGCACCTCGGGACAGGGGAATGAAAAACTGTTTTTT. This rearrangement joins TRBV5-5 to TRBJ1-4; 10 bases are a match to TRBD1. Germline V lookup: CDR1 SGHKS, CDR2 YYEKEE (reference sequence). V lost 6 bases, J lost 5 bases, and 4 bases stayed unmatched. The CDR3 is 14 amino acids.

The V gene is TRBV5-3, the J gene TRBJ2-4, with D possibly TRBD1 on 6 matching bases. TRBV5-3 carries the ORF label, with uncertain function. CDR3 length equals 16 residues. The V gene lost 4 bases and the J gene lost 7 bases, with 21 bases spanning the gap. The CDR3 region is CARSAVGGGNLNIQYF. The CDR3 DNA reads TGTGCCAGAAGCGCTGTAGGGGGTGGCAATTTGAACATTCAGTACTTC.

The V call is TRBV15, the J call TRBJ2-1; 8 bases agree with TRBD2. Germline CDR1 is LNHNV and CDR2 is YYDKDF (reference sequence). The CDR3 has 17 residues. Trimming cost V 4 bases and J 6 bases; bases outside gene matches: 14. CDR3 nucleotides: TGTGCCACCAGCACTTGGGAGGAAGCGGGAGAGTTCAATGAGCAGTTCTTC. It translates to CATSTWEEAGEFNEQFF.

The V gene is TRBV2, the J gene TRBJ2-7; 14 nucleotides line up with TRBD2. The trim removed 1 base at V and 2 bases at J, leaving 4 bases unmatched. This CDR3 comprises 17 residues. The germline V gene encodes CDR1 SNHLY and CDR2 FYNNEI. This CDR3 reads CASSEGGLAGGTYEQYF. CDR3 nucleotides: TGTGCCAGCAGTGAAGGTGGACTAGCGGGGGGAACCTACGAGCAGTACTTC.

This clone was observed a few times. The chain joins TRBV7-9 to TRBJ2-7, with 8 bases that match TRBD1. The V segment lost 1 base and the J segment 13 bases; nucleotides outside the gene matches: 6. The CDR3 consists of 12 residues. CDR1 is SEHNR and CDR2 is FQNEAQ in the germline V gene (reference sequence). CDR3 loop: CASSLVGTGPYF. CDR3 DNA: TGTGCCAGCAGCTTAGTGGGGACAGGCCCTTACTTC.

The chain links TRBV11-1 to TRBJ2-1; perhaps D is TRBD1 or TRBD2 (6 bases each). This CDR3 region has 14 residues. The germline gives CDR1 SGHAT, CDR2 FQDESV (reference sequence). The germline V and J ends were trimmed by 0 bases and 7 bases, with 10 bases remaining between them. CDR3: CASSLAGGLNEQFF. The CDR3 DNA reads TGTGCCAGCAGCTTAGCGGGGGGCCTGAATGAGCAGTTCTTC.

This rearrangement joins TRBV7-2 to TRBJ2-3, with D maybe TRBD1 (6 bases). Germline assignment: CDR1 SGHTA and CDR2 FQGNSA. The CDR3 spans 16 residues. V was shortened by 0 bases and J by 6 bases, with 16 bases between the two germline ends. CDR3 amino acids: CASSLANTGMSDTQYF. In DNA, the CDR3 is TGTGCCAGCAGCTTAGCGAATACAGGGATGAGCGATACGCAGTATTTT.

The rearrangement joins TRBV9 to TRBJ2-7, with no clear D. The CDR3 runs 17 residues. CDR1 is SGDLS, CDR2 YYNGEE, per germline. Trimming took off 3 bases at V and 5 bases at J, with 24 bases between the two ends. This CDR3 is CASSARSIQPPFHEQYF. CDR3 coding DNA: TGTGCCAGCAGCGCCCGATCGATTCAACCTCCCTTTCACGAGCAGTACTTC.

This chain connects TRBV27 to TRBJ2-1; D is perhaps TRBD2 (6 bases). The germline gives CDR1 MNHEY, CDR2 SMNVEV (reference sequence). The length of the CDR3 is 12 residues. With 1 base removed from V and 9 bases from J, the gap between germline ends came to 7 bases. The CDR3: CASSLYSGEQFF. The DNA for the CDR3 is TGTGCCAGCAGTTTATATAGCGGTGAGCAGTTCTTC.

This chain joins TRBV19 and TRBJ1-3, with a tentative D call TRBD1 (6 bases). CDR1 and CDR2 (germline): LNHDA, SQIVND (reference sequence). This CDR3 comprises 16 residues. Deletions cut 8 bases from V and 4 bases from J, with 21 bases between. The CDR3 loop reads CASSSAGANEGNTIYF. The CDR3 DNA is TGTGCCAGTTCGTCGGCAGGGGCGAATGAGGGAAACACCATATATTTT.

V and J are TRBV4-2 and TRBJ2-1; D gene ambiguous. This CDR3 is 17 amino acids long. V was pared by 0 bases and J by 6 bases, with 18 bases between. Germline V gene sequence: CDR1 LGHNA, CDR2 YNFKEQ. Here the CDR3 reads CASSQDISQVYANEQFF. CDR3 nucleotide sequence: TGTGCCAGCAGCCAAGACATCAGCCAGGTCTATGCCAATGAGCAGTTCTTC.

V is TRBV4-1 and J is TRBJ1-4; D gene unclear. This CDR3 has 21 residues. V dropped 0 bases and J dropped 1 base, with 24 bases sitting between them. From germline, CDR1 is MGHRA and CDR2 YSYEKL. Here the CDR3 reads CASSQDPSFGESGLTNEKLFF. CDR3 nucleotides: TGCGCCAGCAGCCAAGATCCCTCGTTCGGCGAAAGTGGATTAACTAATGAAAAACTGTTTTTT.

The chain employs TRBV29-1 and TRBJ2-3, with D perhaps matching TRBD1 or TRBD2 (5 bases each). CDR1 is SQVTM and CDR2 is ANQGSEA in the germline V gene. CDR3 length: 10 amino acids. Between the trimmed V and J ends, which lost 4 bases and 6 bases, there was a span of 5 bases. The CDR3 here is CSVGGDTQYF. As DNA, the CDR3 is TGCAGCGTTGGGGGGGATACGCAGTATTTT.

The V call is TRBV6-5, the J call TRBJ2-5, with 7 bases fitting TRBD1. The CDR3 runs 16 residues. Germline-derived CDR1 and CDR2 are MNHEY and SVGAGI. Losses at the gene ends were 0 bases for V and 4 bases for J; bases not matched to a gene: 8. CDR3 nucleotides: TGTGCCAGCAGTTACTCGACGACAGGGATAGGAGAGACCCAGTACTTC. Translated, it gives CASSYSTTGIGETQYF.

Worth noting for this clone: A much larger clonotype is one base distant, so this may be a read error. The genes are TRBV28 and TRBJ2-7, with D uncertain. The CDR3 is made up of 12 amino acids. Deletions cut 6 bases from V and 4 bases from J, with 10 bases between. Germline CDR1 reads MDHEN; CDR2 reads SYDVKM. The chain's CDR3 is CASSLPGYEQYF. Here the CDR3 DNA reads TGTGCCAGCAGCTTACCAGGATACGAGCAGTACTTC.

The rearrangement links TRBV29-1 to TRBJ2-7, with 11 bases fitting TRBD2. The CDR3 runs 16 residues. Germline CDR1 is SQVTM and CDR2 is ANQGSEA. Trimming at V came to 0 bases and at J to 0 bases, leaving 4 bases not matched to a gene. The CDR3 here is CSVEETGTSGSYEQYF. CDR3 bases: TGCAGCGTTGAAGAGACCGGGACTAGCGGCTCCTACGAGCAGTACTTC.

The V call is TRBV27, the J call TRBJ2-7; D uncertain. Germline CDR1 MNHEY, CDR2 SMNVEV (reference sequence). Trimming took off 0 bases at V and 5 bases at J, with 14 bases between the two ends. This CDR3 is built from 15 residues. As DNA, the CDR3 is TGTGCCAGCAGTTTATCGGCCGGAGTTTCTCACGAGCAGTACTTC. This codes for CASSLSAGVSHEQYF.

The genes are TRBV29-1 and TRBJ2-3; TRBD2 matches at 13 bases. Germline V lookup: CDR1 SQVTM, CDR2 ANQGSEA. The CDR3 runs to 15 residues. V lost 3 bases and J lost 7; bases outside the gene matches: 7. CDR3 sequence (DNA): TGCAGCGTTGAGGGGACTAGCGGGAAACCTAATACGCAGTATTTT. This encodes CSVEGTSGKPNTQYF.

This sequence joins TRBV7-9 and TRBJ2-3; maybe TRBD2 (5 bases). Trimming took 1 base from V and 4 from J, leaving 21 bases between them. Germline CDR1 and CDR2: SEHNR and FQNEAQ (reference sequence). This CDR3 spans 18 amino acids. DNA for the CDR3: TGTGCCAGCAGCTTAGTTCAGTTGGAGGAAATCTTGTCAGATACGCAGTATTTT. It is translated as CASSLVQLEEILSDTQYF.

The chain employs TRBV7-9 and TRBJ2-7; 7 bases are a match to TRBD2. In germline, CDR1 is SEHNR, CDR2 FQNEAQ (reference sequence). Trimming cost V 3 bases and J 6 bases; bases outside gene matches: 8. The CDR3 spans 14 residues. The CDR3 loop reads CASSFGRGVGEQYF. The CDR3 DNA sequence: TGTGCCAGCAGCTTTGGGAGGGGAGTTGGCGAGCAGTACTTC.

The V gene is TRBV7-8, the J gene TRBJ2-7; weak D call: TRBD1 (5 bases). Germline values: CDR1 SGHVS, CDR2 FQNEAQ. Deletions cut 3 bases from V and 2 bases from J, with 8 bases between. The length of the CDR3 is 13 residues. The chain's CDR3 is CASSFSGTYEQYF. The DNA of the CDR3 is TGTGCCAGCAGCTTCTCAGGGACCTACGAGCAGTACTTC. Variable domain in full (rest from reference TRBV7-8 and TRBJ2-7): GAGVSQSPRYKVAKRGQDVALRCDPISGHVSLFWYQQALGQGPEFLTYFQNEAQLDKSGLPSDRFFAERPEGSVSTLKIQRTQQEDSAVYLCASSFSGTYEQYFGPGTRLTVT.

V is TRBV2 and J is TRBJ1-1; D call uncertain. V was clipped by 6 bases and J by 0 bases, with 11 bases between them. Germline V CDR1 and CDR2: SNHLY, FYNNEI. This CDR3 region has 14 residues. The CDR3 protein is CASRGGQMNTEAFF. CDR3 nucleotide sequence: TGTGCCAGCAGGGGCGGGCAGATGAACACTGAAGCTTTCTTT.

The genes are TRBV21-1 and TRBJ2-1; TRBD2, the table's D call, was not compared with the DNA. TRBV21-1 is a pseudogene locus. The CDR3 extends over 20 amino acids. Written as DNA, the CDR3 is TGTGCCAGCAGCAAAGAGTATGGTCCCTTTGGCGGGAGGGCCGAGGGTGAGCAGTTCTTC. Its protein is CASSKEYGPFGGRAEGEQFF.